This TCR beta chain was recorded in a study of Tregs in tolerant kidney transplant recipients. Study-level results: Validation in larger populations is needed because few patients were studied. Expanding Tregs on activated donor B cells appeared to best identify donor-specific TCRbeta clones.

Mixed chimerism was transient after nonmyeloablative marrow transplants from related graft donors. The CDR3 length is 16 residues. The germline V gene has CDR1 SNHLY and CDR2 FYNNEI. V dropped 6 bases and J dropped 0 bases, with 18 bases sitting between them. Here immunoSEQ multiplex PCR was the method, and the copy in TCRdb shows in-frame clones only, minus some. Its listing shows thousands of clones. About this clone: Its specificity is not known. Coverage ceases 3 residues before the CDR3 finishes, and the germline J gene fills in the end.

Sample: CD4+ T cells from blood (PBMCs), taken 6 months after the transplant. The TCR comes from a human patient who received a combined kidney and bone marrow transplant. The graft donor may account for some of the T cells. The chain employs TRBV2 and TRBJ2-7, with TRBD2 as a possible D gene (8 bases). The CDR3 loop is CASSPEGAGGSYEQYF. CDR3 bases read: TGTGCCAGCAGCCCTGAGGGGGCGGGAGGCTCCTACGAG. Based on the CDR3 plus reference TRBV2 and TRBJ2-7, the full variable domain is EPEVTQTPSHQVTQMGQEVILRCVPISNHLYFYWYRQILGQKVEFLVSFYNNEISEKSEIFDDQFSVERPDGSNFTLKIRSTKLEDSAMYFCASSPEGAGGSYEQYFGPGTRLTVT.